This T cell receptor beta chain appears in the sequencing data of a study of blood T cell repertoires in COVID-19. At the level of the study: From the United States, Italy and Spain came samples of acute and convalescent COVID-19. T cells, B-cell-depleted T cells, or PBMCs supplied cDNA or gDNA.

Sequenced by immunoSEQ multiplex PCR; TCRdb stores in-frame clones only, minus some. The sample includes about 200,000 clones, about 83% of them seen just once. V was trimmed by 5 bases and J by 4 bases, leaving 17 bases between them. Germline-derived CDR1 and CDR2 are MNHNY and SVGAGI (reference sequence). CDR3 length: 16 residues. Only a few counts were recorded for this clone. Individuals drawn from some 25 US areas were about 18 to 95 years old. The rearrangement joins TRBV6-6 to TRBJ1-4; a possible D gene is TRBD1 (5 bases). This clonotype was sampled from a man in his forties or fifties with acute COVID-19. Sequencing used PBMCs or T cells enriched from blood (not recorded which). The DNA for the CDR3 is TGTGCCAGCAGTGGCCCAGGCGGAGGGGTTAATGAAAAACTGTTTTTT. Protein sequence: CASSGPGGGVNEKLFF.